At least ten counts were recorded for the clone carrying this T cell receptor beta chain. Of the isolated RNA, all was reverse transcribed, and so the sequenced material was expressed TCRB transcripts. Method: immunoSEQ multiplex PCR; TCRdb's copy keeps in-frame clones and lacks some. The sample has 130,000 to 150,000 clones, 6.9% seen once. The sample originates from a study of beta chain features in type 1 diabetes. Averaging about 100 mL, one heparinised blood draw was given by each donor. Every sorted population was more than 98% pure. V was trimmed by 7 bases and J by 4 bases, leaving 10 bases between them. CDR3 length equals 13 residues. Germline V gene lookup returns CDR1 MNHNY and CDR2 SVGAGI (reference sequence).

Sequencing was carried out using central memory CD4+ T cells from blood. The TCR comes from a woman younger than 45 in good health. The rearrangement joins TRBV6-6 to TRBJ2-2; tentatively, D is TRBD1 (5 bases). This CDR3 is CASNQGFTGELFF. As DNA, the CDR3 is TGTGCCAGCAACCAGGGATTCACCGGGGAGCTGTTTTTT.